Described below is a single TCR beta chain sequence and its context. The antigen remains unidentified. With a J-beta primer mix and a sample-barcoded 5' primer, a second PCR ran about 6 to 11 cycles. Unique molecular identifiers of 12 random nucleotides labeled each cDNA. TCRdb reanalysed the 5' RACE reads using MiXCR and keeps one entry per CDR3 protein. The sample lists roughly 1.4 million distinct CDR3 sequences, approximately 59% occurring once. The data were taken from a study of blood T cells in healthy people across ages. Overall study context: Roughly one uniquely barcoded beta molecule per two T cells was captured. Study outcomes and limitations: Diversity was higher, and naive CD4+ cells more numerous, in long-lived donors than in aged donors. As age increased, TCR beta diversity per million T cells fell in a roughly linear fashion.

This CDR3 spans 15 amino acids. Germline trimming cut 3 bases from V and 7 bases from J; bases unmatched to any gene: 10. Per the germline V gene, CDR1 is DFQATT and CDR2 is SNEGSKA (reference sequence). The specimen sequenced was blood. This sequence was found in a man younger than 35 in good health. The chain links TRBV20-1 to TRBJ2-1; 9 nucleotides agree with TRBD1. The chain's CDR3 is CSASPTGTGLNEQFF. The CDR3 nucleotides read TGCAGTGCTAGCCCTACCGGGACAGGGTTAAATGAGCAGTTCTTC.